This T cell receptor beta chain was documented in a study of T cell repertoires and HLA-DP antigens. General study findings and limits: Previously undetected clones averaged about 35% and 50% against the two alleles respectively.

This CDR3 region has 12 residues. The V and J ends lost 10 bases and 5 bases, in that order; junction bases with no gene match: 4. From germline, CDR1 is MNHEY and CDR2 SVGAGI. CD4+ cells expanded for 15 days were restimulated 24 h with allogeneic-DPB1 HeLa cells. HeLa stimulator cells carried retrovirally transduced HLA-DPA1/DPB1, HLA-DM, invariant chain and CD80. Negative selection yielded untouched CD4+ T cells of average about 98% purity. The primer mix covered 54 TRBV segments and 13 TRBJ segments. Cultured samples were sequenced at survey resolution, targeting approximately 60,000 T cell genomes. TCRdb's table, derived via immunoSEQ multiplex PCR, lists solely in-frame clones and lacks some. The sample includes under 5,000 clones, over 60% of them seen just once.

The receptor was isolated from a woman in her late teens or twenties in good health and CMV-seronegative. The chain combines TRBV6-5 with TRBJ1-2, with 10 bases fitting TRBD1. Source material: CD137- CD4+ T cells from cultured PBMCs. CDR3: CATGTGVYGYTF. Written as DNA, the CDR3 is TGTGCCACCGGGACAGGGGTATATGGCTACACCTTC.